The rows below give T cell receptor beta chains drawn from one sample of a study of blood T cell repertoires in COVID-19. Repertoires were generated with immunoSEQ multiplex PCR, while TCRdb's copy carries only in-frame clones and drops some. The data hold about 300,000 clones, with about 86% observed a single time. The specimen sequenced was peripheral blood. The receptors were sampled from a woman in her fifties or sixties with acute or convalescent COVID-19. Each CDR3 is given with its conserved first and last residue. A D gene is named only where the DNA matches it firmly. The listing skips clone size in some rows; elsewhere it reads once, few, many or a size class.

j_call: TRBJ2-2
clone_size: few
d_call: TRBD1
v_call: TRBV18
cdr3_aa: CASSPNTGADTGELFF
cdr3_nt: TGTGCCAGCTCACCTAATACAGGGGCGGACACCGGGGAGCTGTTTTTT

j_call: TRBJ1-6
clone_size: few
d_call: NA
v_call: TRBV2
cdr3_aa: CASSEGGPGSPLHF
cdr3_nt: TGTGCCAGCAGTGAAGGGGGTCCGGGGTCACCCCTCCACTTT

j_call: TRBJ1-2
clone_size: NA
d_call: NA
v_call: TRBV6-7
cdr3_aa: CASRLGEVYGYTF
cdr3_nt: TGTGCCAGCCGGTTAGGGGAGGTCTATGGCTACACCTTC

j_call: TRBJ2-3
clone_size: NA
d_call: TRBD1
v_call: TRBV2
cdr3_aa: CASSEDRDPDTQYF
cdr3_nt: TGTGCCAGCAGTGAGGACAGGGACCCAGATACGCAGTATTTT

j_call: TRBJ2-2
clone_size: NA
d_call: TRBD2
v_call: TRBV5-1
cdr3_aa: CASSGEGRLNTGELFF
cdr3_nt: TGCGCCAGCAGCGGGGAGGGCAGGTTGAACACCGGGGAGCTGTTTTTT

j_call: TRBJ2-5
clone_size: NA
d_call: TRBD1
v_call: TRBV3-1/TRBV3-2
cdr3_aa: CASSQANRGETQYF
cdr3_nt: TGTGCCAGCAGCCAAGCCAACAGGGGAGAGACCCAGTACTTC

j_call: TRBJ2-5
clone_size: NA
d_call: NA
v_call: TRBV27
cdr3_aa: CASSDHETGQETQYF
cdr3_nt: TGTGCCAGCAGTGACCACGAGACGGGTCAAGAGACCCAGTACTTC

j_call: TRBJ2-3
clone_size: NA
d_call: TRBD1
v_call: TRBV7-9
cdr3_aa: CASRGTGGRDTQYF
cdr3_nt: TGTGCCAGCAGGGGTACAGGGGGACGAGATACGCAGTATTTT

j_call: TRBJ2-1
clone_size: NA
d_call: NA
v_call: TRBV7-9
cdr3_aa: CASSPQGASYNEQFF
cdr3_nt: TGTGCCAGCAGTCCTCAAGGGGCTAGCTACAATGAGCAGTTCTTC

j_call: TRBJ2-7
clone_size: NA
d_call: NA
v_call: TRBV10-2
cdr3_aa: CASSASAAYEQYF
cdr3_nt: TGCGCCAGCAGTGCCAGCGCGGCCTACGAGCAGTACTTC

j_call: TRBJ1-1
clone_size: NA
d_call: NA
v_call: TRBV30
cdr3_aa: CAWYSGLGGTEAFF
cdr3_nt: TGTGCCTGGTATTCCGGGCTGGGAGGCACTGAAGCTTTCTTT

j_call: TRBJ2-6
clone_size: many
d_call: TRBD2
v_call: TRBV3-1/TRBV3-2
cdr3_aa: CASSLRGPAGVSGANVLTF
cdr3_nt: TGTGCCAGCAGCCTTAGAGGTCCAGCGGGAGTCTCTGGGGCCAACGTCCTGACTTTC

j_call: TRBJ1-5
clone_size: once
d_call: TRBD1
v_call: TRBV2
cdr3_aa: CASSAQGALSNQPQHF
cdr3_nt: TGTGCCAGCAGTGCTCAGGGGGCGTTGAGCAATCAGCCCCAGCATTTT

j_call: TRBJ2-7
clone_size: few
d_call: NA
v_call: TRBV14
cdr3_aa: CASSPSTSSYEQYF
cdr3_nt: TGTGCCAGCAGCCCTAGTACTAGCTCCTACGAGCAGTACTTC

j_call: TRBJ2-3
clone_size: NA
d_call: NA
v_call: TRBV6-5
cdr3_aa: CASSKGVSQTDTQYF
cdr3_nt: TGTGCCAGCAGTAAGGGGGTATCCCAGACAGATACGCAGTATTTT

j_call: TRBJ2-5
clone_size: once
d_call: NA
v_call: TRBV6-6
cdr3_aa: CASSLPEKTQYF
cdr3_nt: TGTGCCAGCAGCCTCCCCGAGAAGACCCAGTACTTC

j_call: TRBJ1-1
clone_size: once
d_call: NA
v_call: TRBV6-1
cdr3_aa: CASSRSQPEAFF
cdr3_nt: TGTGCCAGCAGTCGTAGCCAACCTGAAGCTTTCTTT

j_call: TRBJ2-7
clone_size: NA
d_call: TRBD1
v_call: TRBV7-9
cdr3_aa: CASSRPGQSSYEQYF
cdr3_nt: TGTGCCAGCAGCCGACCGGGACAGAGCTCCTACGAGCAGTACTTC

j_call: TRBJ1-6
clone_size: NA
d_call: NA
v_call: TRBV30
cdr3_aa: CAWSSRGGSPLHF
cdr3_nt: TGTGCCTGGAGTTCCAGGGGAGGGTCACCCCTCCACTTT

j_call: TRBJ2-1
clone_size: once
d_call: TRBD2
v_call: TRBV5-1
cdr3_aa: CASRITSGTYNEQFF
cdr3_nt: TGCGCCAGCCGGATCACTAGCGGCACCTACAATGAGCAGTTCTTC

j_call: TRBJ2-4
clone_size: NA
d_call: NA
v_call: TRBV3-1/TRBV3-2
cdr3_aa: CASSPTGINIQYF
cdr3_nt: TGTGCCAGCAGCCCGACGGGGATAAACATTCAGTACTTC

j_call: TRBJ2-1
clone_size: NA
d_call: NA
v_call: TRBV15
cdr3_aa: CATSRVESSYNEQFF
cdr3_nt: TGTGCCACCAGCAGAGTGGAGAGCTCCTACAATGAGCAGTTCTTC

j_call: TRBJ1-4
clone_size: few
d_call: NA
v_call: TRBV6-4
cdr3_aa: CASSDAVRTITNEKLFF
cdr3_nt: TGTGCCAGCAGTGATGCCGTCCGGACAATAACGAATGAAAAACTGTTTTTT